This T cell receptor beta chain was sequenced for a study of OX40 agonist ivuxolimab in advanced cancers. Points from the study as a whole: Dose levels from 0.1 to 3.0 mg/kg saw CD4+ and CD8+ blood T cells expand clonally by week 6. Low normalized T-cell clonal expansion was also seen in some nonresponders.

Only in-frame clones appear in the TCRdb table, and some are missing; sequencing was by immunoSEQ multiplex PCR. The sample holds about 99,000 clones, about 96% seen once. This CDR3 region has 14 residues. Germline CDR1 reads MNHEY; CDR2 reads SMNVEV (reference sequence). J was trimmed by 2 bases and V by 7 bases; bases with no gene match: 8. As for this clone: Its antigen is not known.

Autoimmune disease history or systemic immunosuppression was exclusionary. This sequence was found in an adult with an advanced solid tumor such as melanoma, head and neck, liver or kidney cancer. The sample in question was CD4+ or CD8+ T cells sorted from blood, obtained in a trial of the OX40 agonist ivuxolimab. The rearrangement uses TRBV27 and TRBJ2-7; 7 bases line up with TRBD2. CDR3 nucleotides: TGTGCCAGCAAAGTAGTCGGGGGGACCTACGAGCAGTACTTC. It encodes CASKVVGGTYEQYF.